This TCR beta chain was identified in a study of radiation and T cells in renal cell carcinoma. In germline, CDR1 is LGHNA, CDR2 YSLEER. The V gene lost 0 bases and the J gene lost 3 bases, with 13 bases spanning the gap. This CDR3 is 16 amino acids long. The data were produced by immunoSEQ multiplex PCR, yet TCRdb's version contains in-frame clones alone and is incomplete. The sample includes about 130,000 clones, about 88% seen only once; the top ten take around 12%. Time point in this sample: baseline pretreatment blood. The treatment here: 15 Gy SBRT to primary tumor, nephrectomy 4 weeks later. The chain has TRBV4-3 and TRBJ2-3, with D possibly being TRBD1 (7 bases). This TCR derives from a woman aged 45-59 years with renal cell carcinoma. The input for sequencing was blood, taken from a patient whose treatment included radiotherapy and nephrectomy. The CDR3 region is CASSQDWAGGTDTQYF. In DNA, the CDR3 is TGCGCCAGCAGCCAAGATTGGGCAGGGGGGACAGATACGCAGTATTTT.